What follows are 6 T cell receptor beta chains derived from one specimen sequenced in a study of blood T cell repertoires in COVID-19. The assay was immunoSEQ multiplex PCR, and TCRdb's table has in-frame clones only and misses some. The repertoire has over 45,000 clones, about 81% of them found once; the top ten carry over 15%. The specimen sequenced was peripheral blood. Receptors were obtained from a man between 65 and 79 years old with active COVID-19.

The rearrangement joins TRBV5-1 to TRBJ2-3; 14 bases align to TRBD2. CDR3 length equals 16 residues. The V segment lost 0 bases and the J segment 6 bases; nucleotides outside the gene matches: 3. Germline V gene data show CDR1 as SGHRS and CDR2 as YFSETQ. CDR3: CASSLGLAGGDDTQYF. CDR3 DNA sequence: TGCGCCAGCAGCTTGGGACTAGCGGGAGGGGACGATACGCAGTATTTT. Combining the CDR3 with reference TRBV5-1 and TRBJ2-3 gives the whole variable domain KAGVTQTPRYLIKTRGQQVTLSCSPISGHRSVSWYQQTPGQGLQFLFEYFSETQRNKGNFPGRFSGRQFSNSRSEMNVSTLELGDSALYLCASSLGLAGGDDTQYFGPGTRLTVL.

The DNA of the CDR3 is TGCAGTGCTAGTCTAGGGGACAGCCAAGAGACCCAGTACTTC. Encoded protein: CSASLGDSQETQYF. The V gene is TRBV20-1, the J gene TRBJ2-5; 7 bases map to TRBD1. Germline CDR1 is DFQATT and CDR2 is SNEGSKA (reference sequence). V was pared by 3 bases and J by 1 base, with 5 bases of the junction left unmatched. CDR3 length: 14 amino acids.

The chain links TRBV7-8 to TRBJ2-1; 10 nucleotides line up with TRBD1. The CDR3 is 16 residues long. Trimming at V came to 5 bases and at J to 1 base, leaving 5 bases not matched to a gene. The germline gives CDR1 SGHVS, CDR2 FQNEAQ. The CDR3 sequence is CASSLRDRGSYNEQFF. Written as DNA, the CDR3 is TGTGCCAGCAGCCTCCGGGACAGGGGTTCCTACAATGAGCAGTTCTTC.

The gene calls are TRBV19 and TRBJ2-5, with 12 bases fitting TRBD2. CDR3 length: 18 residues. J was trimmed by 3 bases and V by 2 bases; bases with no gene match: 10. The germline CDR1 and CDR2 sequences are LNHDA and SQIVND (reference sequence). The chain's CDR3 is CASSIRGLAGHREETQYF. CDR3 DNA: TGTGCCAGTAGTATAAGAGGACTAGCGGGACATAGGGAAGAGACCCAGTACTTC.

CDR3 nucleotide sequence: TGTGCCAGCAGCTTAGGAGCCAGCGCCAAGACCCAGTACTTC. Amino acid sequence: CASSLGASAKTQYF. The chain combines TRBV7-9 with TRBJ2-5; D gene uncertain. The germline V and J ends were trimmed by 1 base and 6 bases, with 12 bases remaining between them. The CDR3 sequence is 14 residues long. CDR1 and CDR2 from the germline V gene are SEHNR and FQNEAQ (reference sequence). Full variable domain (rest looked up from reference TRBV7-9 and TRBJ2-5): DTGVSQNPRHKITKRGQNVTFRCDPISEHNRLYWYRQTLGQGPEFLTYFQNEAQLEKSRLLSDRFSAERPKGSFSTLEIQRTEQGDSAMYLCASSLGASAKTQYFGPGTRLLVL.

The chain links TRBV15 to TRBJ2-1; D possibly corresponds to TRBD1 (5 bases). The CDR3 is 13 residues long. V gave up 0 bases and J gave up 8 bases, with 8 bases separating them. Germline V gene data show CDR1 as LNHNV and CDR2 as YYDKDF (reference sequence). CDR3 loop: CATSRDQGDEQFF. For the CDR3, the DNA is TGTGCCACCAGCAGAGATCAGGGCGATGAGCAGTTCTTC.